These T cell receptor beta chains were read from a single sample in a study of T cells expressing NK-cell markers. TCRdb re-analyzed the 5' RACE reads; it lists each CDR3 protein once, without DNA. The sample totals 250,000 or so distinct CDR3 sequences. The sequencing input was blood T cells: a sorted CD56 or NKG2C T cell subset, CD4+ or CD8+ T cells, or bulk PBMC T cells (not recorded which). Source of these receptors: a woman aged 18 to 69 in good health. Each CDR3 is given with its conserved first and last residue.

TRBV5-5,TRBJ2-7,CASSFLSYEQYF
TRBV10-3,TRBJ2-5,CAISAAGHPAVETQYF
TRBV7-2,TRBJ1-5,CASSLGQGNQPQHF
TRBV12-3/TRBV12-4,TRBJ1-1,CASSLMTVNTEAFF
TRBV20-1,TRBJ1-1,CSAGRPPEAFF
TRBV27,TRBJ2-2,CASSRFTGTGAGELFF
TRBV7-8,TRBJ2-4,CASSLAGLAGVGAKNIQYF
TRBV7-9,TRBJ1-3,CASSLSGISGNTIYF
TRBV7-2,TRBJ1-3,CASSFLFWFEGRAGNTIYF
TRBV29-1,TRBJ2-5,CSGFGGGETQYF
TRBV7-7,TRBJ2-5,CASSLGGSGETQYF
TRBV18,TRBJ2-1,CASSQPGPQRDEQFF
TRBV7-2,TRBJ2-7,CASSFSSAYEQYF
TRBV25-1,TRBJ1-2,CASSEGLQSRYGYTF
TRBV28,TRBJ1-5,CASSVAGRGGSNQPQHF
TRBV29-1,TRBJ2-7,CSVAKQGYEQYF
TRBV20-1,TRBJ1-1,CSAGRGSTVEAFF
TRBV19,TRBJ2-7,CASITSPAATYEQYF
TRBV29-1,TRBJ2-1,CSVTRRDNEQFF
TRBV7-2,TRBJ1-2,CASSLEGSYANYGYTF
TRBV20-1,TRBJ2-7,CSARQISYEQYF
TRBV12-3/TRBV12-4,TRBJ2-2,CASSRPGTGTNTGELFF
TRBV20-1,TRBJ1-1,CSAREGTDTEAFF
TRBV6-5,TRBJ1-4,CASSYSWSDEKLFF